The 21 T cell receptor beta chains listed next were all sequenced from one sample in a study of blood T cell repertoires in COVID-19. Produced via immunoSEQ multiplex PCR; TCRdb's table is partial and in-frame only. This table has 350,000 to 400,000 clones, around nine tenths appearing once. Material for sequencing was PBMCs or T cells enriched from blood (not recorded which). These receptors were taken from a woman younger than 35 who had recovered from COVID-19.

The chain has TRBV7-2 and TRBJ2-1, with TRBD2 identical over 9 bases. In germline, CDR1 is SGHTA, CDR2 FQGNSA. This CDR3 spans 13 amino acids. V lost 4 bases and J lost 10; bases outside the gene matches: 5. CDR3 region: CASSSAGGQEQFF. CDR3 DNA: TGTGCCAGCAGCTCCGCGGGGGGGCAGGAGCAGTTCTTC. The whole variable domain, filled in from reference TRBV7-2 and TRBJ2-1, reads GAGVSQSPSNKVTEKGKDVELRCDPISGHTALYWYRQSLGQGLEFLIYFQGNSAPDKSGLPSDRFSAERTGGSVSTLTIQRTQQEDSAVYLCASSSAGGQEQFFGPGTRLTVL.

The V and J genes are TRBV24-1 and TRBJ2-1, with D perhaps TRBD1 (5 bases). V dropped 3 bases and J dropped 7 bases, with 12 bases sitting between them. Germline V lookup: CDR1 KGHDR, CDR2 SFDVKD. This CDR3 is built from 14 residues. This CDR3 reads CATSDQGTRNEQFF. The CDR3 DNA is TGTGCCACCAGTGATCAGGGAACTCGGAATGAGCAGTTCTTC.

The rearrangement uses TRBV19 and TRBJ1-2; D perhaps matches TRBD1 (6 bases). Germline lookup yields CDR1 LNHDA and CDR2 SQIVND (reference sequence). The CDR3 consists of 12 residues. The V end lost 5 bases, the J end lost 8 bases, and 12 bases lay between the germline ends. The CDR3 loop is CASSAQGAGYTF. The CDR3 DNA sequence: TGTGCCAGTAGTGCACAGGGAGCCGGCTACACCTTC.

This clone was detected once. This sequence joins TRBV5-1 and TRBJ1-1; 7 bases fit TRBD1. The CDR3 contains 14 residues. Germline V gene lookup returns CDR1 SGHRS and CDR2 YFSETQ. V shed 2 bases, J shed 3 bases, and the junction held 4 bases outside the gene matches. The CDR3 loop reads CASSFTTGDTEAFF. CDR3 DNA sequence: TGCGCCAGCAGCTTCACCACAGGGGACACTGAAGCTTTCTTT.

The V gene is TRBV9, the J gene TRBJ1-3; D is perhaps TRBD1 (6 bases). The CDR3 length is 18 residues. Germline CDR1 SGDLS, CDR2 YYNGEE. The V and J ends lost 1 base and 0 bases respectively, with 17 bases between them. CDR3: CASSVKSPGANSGNTIYF. The CDR3 bases are TGTGCCAGCAGCGTAAAGTCCCCAGGGGCCAACTCTGGAAACACCATATATTTT.

A few counts support this clone. This rearrangement joins TRBV19 to TRBJ1-6, with TRBD1 as a possible D gene (5 bases). The CDR3 covers 14 residues. The germline V and J ends were trimmed by 3 bases and 7 bases, with 10 bases remaining between them. Germline assignment: CDR1 LNHDA and CDR2 SQIVND (reference sequence). This CDR3 is CASSIQGENSPLHF. CDR3 bases: TGTGCCAGTAGTATTCAGGGTGAGAATTCACCCCTCCACTTT.

J is TRBJ1-6 and V is TRBV19, with TRBD1 as a possible D gene (5 bases). This CDR3 region has 15 residues. V shed 3 bases and J shed 7 bases, with 13 bases lying between them. Germline CDR1 reads LNHDA; CDR2 reads SQIVND (reference sequence). The CDR3 coding sequence is TGTGCCAGTAGTATTAGCAGGGCATACAATTCACCCCTCCACTTT. The encoded protein is CASSISRAYNSPLHF.

This sequence joins TRBV10-2 and TRBJ1-1; no firm D call. The CDR3 has 13 amino acids. Germline V gives CDR1 WSHSY, CDR2 SAAADI. Trimming removed 7 bases at V and 2 bases at J, with 11 bases between. CDR3 DNA: TGCGCCAGCACATACGACATCAACACTGAAGCTTTCTTT. It encodes CASTYDINTEAFF.

The chain has TRBV28 and TRBJ2-7; 7 positions agree with TRBD1. Losses at the gene ends were 4 bases for V and 0 bases for J; bases not matched to a gene: 9. From germline, CDR1 is MDHEN and CDR2 SYDVKM. This CDR3 has 16 amino acids. CDR3 in DNA: TGTGCCAGCAGTTCCCCCCGACAGGGTTTCTCCTACGAGCAGTACTTC. Translated: CASSSPRQGFSYEQYF. The full variable domain, completed using reference TRBV28 and TRBJ2-7, is DVKVTQSSRYLVKRTGEKVFLECVQDMDHENMFWYRQDPGLGLRLIYFSYDVKMKEKGDIPEGYSVSREKKERFSLILESASTNQTSMYLCASSSPRQGFSYEQYFGPGTRLTVT.

The V and J genes are TRBV28 and TRBJ1-2; D unclear. Germline V gives CDR1 MDHEN, CDR2 SYDVKM. Trimming removed 3 bases at V and 8 bases at J, with 7 bases between. The CDR3 has 11 amino acids. The CDR3 here is CASSFERGYTF. CDR3 coding DNA: TGTGCCAGCAGTTTCGAACGGGGCTACACCTTC.

This chain connects TRBV5-1 to TRBJ1-4; 10 bases are a match to TRBD1. The germline CDR1 and CDR2 sequences are SGHRS and YFSETQ. This CDR3 has 14 residues. After removal of 4 bases from V and 8 bases from J, the junction contained 5 bases not matched to a gene. CDR3 nucleotide sequence: TGCGCCAGCAGCGGGACAGGGGAGAGGGAAAAACTGTTTTTT. This encodes CASSGTGEREKLFF.

The chain combines TRBV20-1 with TRBJ2-5; maybe TRBD2 (5 bases). The CDR3 runs 15 residues. The ends were cut back, 3 bases at V and 5 bases at J, with 19 bases in the middle. Germline V CDR1 and CDR2: DFQATT, SNEGSKA (reference sequence). The CDR3 here is CSASISGSGWETQYF. CDR3 nucleotides: TGCAGTGCTAGTATATCGGGATCAGGTTGGGAGACCCAGTACTTC.

V and J are TRBV6-5 and TRBJ2-2; 7 bases line up with TRBD2. Germline V lookup: CDR1 MNHEY, CDR2 SVGAGI. V was clipped by 6 bases and J by 6 bases; unmatched bases: 4. The CDR3 contains 13 residues. The CDR3 DNA reads as TGTGCCAGCAGCCGCGGGGGTCCCGGGGAGCTGTTTTTT. It is translated as CASSRGGPGELFF.

This clone was found a few times. V gene TRBV11-1 combines with J gene TRBJ2-7, with D possibly being TRBD2 (5 bases). V was pared by 1 base and J by 1 base, with 8 bases between. Germline V lookup: CDR1 SGHAT, CDR2 FQDESV (reference sequence). This CDR3 spans 14 amino acids. CDR3 residues: CASSLGADSYEQYF. DNA for the CDR3: TGTGCCAGCAGCTTAGGAGCGGATTCCTACGAGCAGTACTTC.

The chain employs TRBV11-2 and TRBJ1-6; D gene ambiguous. The CDR3 consists of 14 residues. CDR1 and CDR2 (germline): SGHAT, FQNNGV. V lost 3 bases and J 2 bases, leaving 5 bases between the germline ends. CDR3 in DNA: TGTGCCAGCAGCTTCGGGACCTATAATTCACCCCTCCACTTT. It specifies CASSFGTYNSPLHF.

This clone was seen a handful of times. The chain joins TRBV4-2 to TRBJ1-6; D perhaps matches TRBD1 (6 bases). The CDR3 loop spans 16 amino acids. The V end was cut by 1 base, the J end by 3 bases, with 10 bases between. Germline CDR1 LGHNA, CDR2 YNFKEQ. CDR3 region: CASSQGDNYYNSPLHF. The CDR3, as DNA: TGTGCCAGCAGCCAAGGGGACAATTACTATAATTCACCCCTCCACTTT.

The chain has TRBV7-2 and TRBJ1-1; a weak D match, TRBD1 (6 bases). Trimming took off 4 bases at V and 11 bases at J, with 17 bases between the two ends. This CDR3 contains 13 residues. The germline V gene encodes CDR1 SGHTA and CDR2 FQGNSA. The CDR3 DNA is TGTGCCAGCAGCTCTGCGAGGGGGGGTAGGGCTTTCTTT. Translation gives CASSSARGGRAFF.

V and J are TRBV11-2 and TRBJ1-6; D is undetermined. CDR1 and CDR2 (germline): SGHAT, FQNNGV. The CDR3 has 17 residues. V lost 1 base, J lost 0 bases, and 10 bases lay in between. The CDR3 sequence: CASSLGRESSYNSPLHF. The CDR3 nucleotides read TGTGCCAGCAGCTTAGGAAGGGAGAGCTCCTATAATTCACCCCTCCACTTT.

The genes are TRBV30 and TRBJ1-2; D ambiguous. The CDR3 extends over 11 amino acids. In germline, CDR1 is GTSNPN, CDR2 SVGIG (reference sequence). Trimming took off 7 bases at V and 8 bases at J, with 14 bases between the two ends. The CDR3 bases are TGTGCCTCTGATATTTGGAGCGGCTACACCTTC. Amino acid sequence: CASDIWSGYTF.

CDR3 in amino acids: CASSPDPGTQQPQHF. The CDR3 nucleotides read TGTGCCAGCAGCCCCGACCCCGGGACACAACAGCCCCAGCATTTT. The genes are TRBV5-4 and TRBJ1-5, with TRBD1 as a possible D gene (6 bases). The CDR3 is 15 amino acids. Germline CDR1 is SGHNT and CDR2 is YYREEE (reference sequence). V was cut by 4 bases and J by 7 bases, with 18 bases left in between.

CDR3 amino acids: CASSILTPSRNTEAFF. CDR3 sequence (DNA): TGTGCCAGTAGTATTTTAACGCCCTCCAGGAACACTGAAGCTTTCTTT. The V and J genes are TRBV19 and TRBJ1-1, with D unclear. Germline lookup yields CDR1 LNHDA and CDR2 SQIVND (reference sequence). Trimming removed 3 bases at V and 1 base at J, with 15 bases between. The CDR3 is 16 amino acids.